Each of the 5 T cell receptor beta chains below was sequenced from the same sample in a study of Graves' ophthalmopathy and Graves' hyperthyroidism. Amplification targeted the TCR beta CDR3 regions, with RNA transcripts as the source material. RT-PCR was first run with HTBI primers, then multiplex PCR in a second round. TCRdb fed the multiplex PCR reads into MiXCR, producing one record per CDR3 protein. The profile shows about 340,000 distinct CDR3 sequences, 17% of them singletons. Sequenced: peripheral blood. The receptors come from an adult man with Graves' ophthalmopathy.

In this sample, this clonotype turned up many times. The CDR3 sequence: CASSIGGAGTGELFF. CDR3 sequence (DNA): TGTGCCAGCAGCATAGGGGGCGCCGGCACCGGGGAGCTGTTTTTT. The chain has TRBV7-2 and TRBJ2-2, with 7 positions matching TRBD1. Trimming at V came to 5 bases and at J to 4 bases, leaving 7 bases not matched to a gene. Germline-derived CDR1 and CDR2 are SGHTA and FQGNSA. The CDR3 sequence is 15 residues long.

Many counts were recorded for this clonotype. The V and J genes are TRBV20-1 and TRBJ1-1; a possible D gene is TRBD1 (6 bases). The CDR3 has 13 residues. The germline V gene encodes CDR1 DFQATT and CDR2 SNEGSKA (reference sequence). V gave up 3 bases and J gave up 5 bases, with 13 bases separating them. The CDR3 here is CSASSGGETEAFF. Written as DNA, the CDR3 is TGCAGTGCTAGTTCGGGGGGCGAGACTGAAGCTTTCTTT.

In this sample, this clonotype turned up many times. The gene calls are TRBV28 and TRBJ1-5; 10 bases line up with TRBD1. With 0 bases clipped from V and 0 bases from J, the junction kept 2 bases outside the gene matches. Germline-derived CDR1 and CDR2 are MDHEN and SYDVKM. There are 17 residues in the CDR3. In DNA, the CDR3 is TGTGCCAGCAGTTTATGGGACAGGGGGTCTAGCAATCAGCCCCAGCATTTT. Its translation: CASSLWDRGSSNQPQHF. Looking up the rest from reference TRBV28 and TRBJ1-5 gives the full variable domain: DVKVTQSSRYLVKRTGEKVFLECVQDMDHENMFWYRQDPGLGLRLIYFSYDVKMKEKGDIPEGYSVSREKKERFSLILESASTNQTSMYLCASSLWDRGSSNQPQHFGDGTRLSIL.

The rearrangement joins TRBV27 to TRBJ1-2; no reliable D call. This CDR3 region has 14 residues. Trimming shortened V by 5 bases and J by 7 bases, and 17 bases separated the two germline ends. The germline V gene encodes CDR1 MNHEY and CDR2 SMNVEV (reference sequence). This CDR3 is CASSRSGRAGGYTF. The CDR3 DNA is TGTGCCAGCAGTCGAAGCGGACGGGCCGGTGGCTACACCTTC.

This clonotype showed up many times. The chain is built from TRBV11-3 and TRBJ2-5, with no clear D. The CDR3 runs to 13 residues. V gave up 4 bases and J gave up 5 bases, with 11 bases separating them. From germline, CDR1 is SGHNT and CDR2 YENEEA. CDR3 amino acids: CASSSSPVETQYF. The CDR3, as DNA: TGTGCCAGCAGCTCTTCCCCGGTGGAGACCCAGTACTTC.